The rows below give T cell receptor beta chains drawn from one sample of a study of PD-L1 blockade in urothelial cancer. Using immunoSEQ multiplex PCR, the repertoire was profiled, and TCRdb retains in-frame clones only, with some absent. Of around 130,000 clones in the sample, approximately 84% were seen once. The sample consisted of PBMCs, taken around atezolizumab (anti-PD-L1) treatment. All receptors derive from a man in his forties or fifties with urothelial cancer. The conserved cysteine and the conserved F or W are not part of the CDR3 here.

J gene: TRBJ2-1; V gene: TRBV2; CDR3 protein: ASSDRADEQF
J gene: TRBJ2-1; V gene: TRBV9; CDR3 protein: ASSVDGGNEQF
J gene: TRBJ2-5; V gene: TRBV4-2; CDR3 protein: ASSQDPLAVGAQY
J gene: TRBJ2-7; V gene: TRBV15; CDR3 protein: ATSRAGQGAYEQY
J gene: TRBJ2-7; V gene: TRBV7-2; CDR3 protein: ASSSRDRGQYEQY
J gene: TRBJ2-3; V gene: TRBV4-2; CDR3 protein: ASSQDGGLAGEVYTQY
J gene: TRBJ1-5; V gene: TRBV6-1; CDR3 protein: ASSLNDREAQPQH
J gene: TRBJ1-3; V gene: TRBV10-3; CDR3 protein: AIRGVSGNTIY
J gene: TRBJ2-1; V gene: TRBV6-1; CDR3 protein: ASSEARLGGVYNEQF
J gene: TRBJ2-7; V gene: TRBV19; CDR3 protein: ASSHRDRGYEQY
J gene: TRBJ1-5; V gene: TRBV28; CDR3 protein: AASRGYSNQPQH
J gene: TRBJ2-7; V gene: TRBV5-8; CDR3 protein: ASSLHRTSVYEQY
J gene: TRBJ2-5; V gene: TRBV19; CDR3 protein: ASSIGRSPSGQETQY
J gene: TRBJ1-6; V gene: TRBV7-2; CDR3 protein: ASSPNSGRSAFNSPLH
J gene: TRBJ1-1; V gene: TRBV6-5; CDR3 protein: ASRRQGMNTEAF
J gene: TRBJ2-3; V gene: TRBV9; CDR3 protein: ASTRLAAASDTQY
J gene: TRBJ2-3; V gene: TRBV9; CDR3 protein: ASSSSGSTDTQY
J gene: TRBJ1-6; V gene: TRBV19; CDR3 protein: ASSPTGSSYNSPLH
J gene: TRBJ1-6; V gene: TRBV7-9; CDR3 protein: ASSLDGTGGAYSPLH
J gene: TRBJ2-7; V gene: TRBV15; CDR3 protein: ATGASYEQY
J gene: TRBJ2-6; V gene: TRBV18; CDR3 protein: ASDSPSGANVLT
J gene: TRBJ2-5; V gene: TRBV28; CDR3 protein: ASSPGTGGFETQY
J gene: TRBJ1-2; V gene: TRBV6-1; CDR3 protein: ASSETGVYGYT
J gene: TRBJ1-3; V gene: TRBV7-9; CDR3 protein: ASSLFGGLGAGNTIY
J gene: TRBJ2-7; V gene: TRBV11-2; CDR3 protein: ASSLGTRVPAAGEQY
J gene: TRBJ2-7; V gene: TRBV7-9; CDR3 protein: ASSRQGAGYEQY
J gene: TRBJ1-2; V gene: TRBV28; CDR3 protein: ASRLQGSYGYT
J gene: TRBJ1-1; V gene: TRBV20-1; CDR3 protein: SAAGVKAF
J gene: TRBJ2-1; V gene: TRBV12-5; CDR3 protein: ASVLGTGEYNEQF
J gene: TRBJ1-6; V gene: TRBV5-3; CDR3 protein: ARSLTGGFNSPLH
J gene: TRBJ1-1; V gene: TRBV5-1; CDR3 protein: ASSVGTGTEAF
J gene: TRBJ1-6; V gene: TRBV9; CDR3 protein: ASSVGGGANSPLH
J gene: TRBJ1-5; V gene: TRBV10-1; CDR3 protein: ASRETGLGSQH
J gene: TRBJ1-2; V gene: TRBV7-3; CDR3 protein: ASSPFRGYGYT
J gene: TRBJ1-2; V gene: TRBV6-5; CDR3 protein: ASSRTGFYGYT
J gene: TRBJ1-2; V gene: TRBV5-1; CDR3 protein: ASTFSGREAYGYT
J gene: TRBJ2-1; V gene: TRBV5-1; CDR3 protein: ASSYQGTSGKSSYNEQF
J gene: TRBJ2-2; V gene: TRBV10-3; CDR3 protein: AIKRGSLNTGELF
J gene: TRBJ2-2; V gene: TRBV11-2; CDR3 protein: ASSLRQGSGTGELF
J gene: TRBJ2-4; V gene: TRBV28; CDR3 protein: ASSFSGGLAKNIQY
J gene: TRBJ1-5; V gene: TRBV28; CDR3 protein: ASSPRDRGDNQPQH
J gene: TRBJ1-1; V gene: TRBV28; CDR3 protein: ASSLGDRVTEAF
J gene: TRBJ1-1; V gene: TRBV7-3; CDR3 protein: ASSLIGGGTEAF
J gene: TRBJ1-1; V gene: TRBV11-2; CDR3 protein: ASSFERAVTEAF
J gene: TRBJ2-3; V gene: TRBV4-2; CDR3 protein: ASKGGAGGSADTQY
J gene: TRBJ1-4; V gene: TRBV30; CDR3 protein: AWGPGGREKLF
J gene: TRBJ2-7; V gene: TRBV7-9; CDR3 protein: ASSFTSDYEQY
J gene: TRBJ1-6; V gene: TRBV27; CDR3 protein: ASSLQGWYSPLH
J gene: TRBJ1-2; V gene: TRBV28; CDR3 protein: ASSLDRYKSYGYT